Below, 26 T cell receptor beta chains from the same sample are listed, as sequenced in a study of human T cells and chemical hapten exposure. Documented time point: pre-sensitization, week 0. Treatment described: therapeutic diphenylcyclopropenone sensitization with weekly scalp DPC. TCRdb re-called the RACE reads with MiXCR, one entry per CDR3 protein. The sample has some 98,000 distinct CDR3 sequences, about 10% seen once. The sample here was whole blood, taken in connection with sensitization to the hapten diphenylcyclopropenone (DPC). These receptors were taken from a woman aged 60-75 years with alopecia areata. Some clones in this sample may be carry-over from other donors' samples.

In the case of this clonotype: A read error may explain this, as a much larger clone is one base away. The CDR3 loop reads CASTFTGKGKGYTF. The DNA of the CDR3 is TGTGCCAGCACTTTCACCGGGAAAGGGAAAGGCTACACCTTC. V usage is TRBV6-6 and J usage is TRBJ1-2; D not certain. Trimming shortened V by 7 bases and J by 8 bases, and 20 bases separated the two germline ends. The CDR3 is 14 residues long. Germline CDR1 is MNHNY and CDR2 is SVGAGI (reference sequence).

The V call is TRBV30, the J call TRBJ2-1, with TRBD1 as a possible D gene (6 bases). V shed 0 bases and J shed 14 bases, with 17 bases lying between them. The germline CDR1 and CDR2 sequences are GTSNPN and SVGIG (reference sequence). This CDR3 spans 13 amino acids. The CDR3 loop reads CAWSVLPLEGEFF. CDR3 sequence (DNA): TGTGCCTGGAGTGTCCTCCCGCTAGAGGGGGAGTTCTTC. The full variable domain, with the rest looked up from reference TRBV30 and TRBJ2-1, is SQTIHQWPATLVQPVGSPLSLECTVEGTSNPNLYWYRQAAGRGLQLLFYSVGIGQISSEVPQNLSASRPQDRQFILSSKKLLLSDSGFYLCAWSVLPLEGEFFGPGTRLTVL.

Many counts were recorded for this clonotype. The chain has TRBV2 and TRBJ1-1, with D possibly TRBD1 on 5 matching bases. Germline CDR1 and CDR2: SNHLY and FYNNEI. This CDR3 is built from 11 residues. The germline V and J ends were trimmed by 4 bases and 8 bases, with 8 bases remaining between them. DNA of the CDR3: TGTGCCAGCAGTGGTTACAGGGAAGCTTTCTTT. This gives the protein CASSGYREAFF.

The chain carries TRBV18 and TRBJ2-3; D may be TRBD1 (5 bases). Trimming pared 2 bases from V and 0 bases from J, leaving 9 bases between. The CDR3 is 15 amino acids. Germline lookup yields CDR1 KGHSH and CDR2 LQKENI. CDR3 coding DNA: TGTGCCAGCTCACCAGACAGCTCTAGCACAGATACGCAGTATTTT. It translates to CASSPDSSSTDTQYF.

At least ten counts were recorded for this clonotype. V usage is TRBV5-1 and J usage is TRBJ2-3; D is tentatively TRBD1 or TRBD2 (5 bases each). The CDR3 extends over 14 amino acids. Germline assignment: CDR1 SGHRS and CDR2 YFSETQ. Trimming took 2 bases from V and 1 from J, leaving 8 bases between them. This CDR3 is CASSFLGGTDTQYF. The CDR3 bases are TGCGCCAGCAGCTTTTTGGGGGGCACAGATACGCAGTATTTT.

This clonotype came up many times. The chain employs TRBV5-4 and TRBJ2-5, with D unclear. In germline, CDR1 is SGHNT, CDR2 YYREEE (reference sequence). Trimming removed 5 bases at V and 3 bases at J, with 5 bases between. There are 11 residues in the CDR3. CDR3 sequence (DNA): TGTGCCAGCAGTTTGAAAGAGACCCAGTACTTC. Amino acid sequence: CASSLKETQYF.

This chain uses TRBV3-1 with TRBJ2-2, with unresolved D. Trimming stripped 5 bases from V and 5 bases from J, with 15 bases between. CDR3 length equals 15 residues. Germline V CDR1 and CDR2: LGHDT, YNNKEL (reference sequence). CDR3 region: CASSAQIVRTGELFF. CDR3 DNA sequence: TGTGCCAGCAGCGCCCAGATAGTTCGGACCGGGGAGCTGTTTTTT.

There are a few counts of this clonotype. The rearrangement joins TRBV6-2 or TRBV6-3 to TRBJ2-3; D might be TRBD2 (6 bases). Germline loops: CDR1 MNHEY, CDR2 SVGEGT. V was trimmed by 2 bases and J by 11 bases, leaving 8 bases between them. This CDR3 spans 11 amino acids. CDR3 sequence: CASSYRAGQYF. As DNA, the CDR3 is TGTGCCAGCAGTTACCGAGCGGGGCAGTATTTT.

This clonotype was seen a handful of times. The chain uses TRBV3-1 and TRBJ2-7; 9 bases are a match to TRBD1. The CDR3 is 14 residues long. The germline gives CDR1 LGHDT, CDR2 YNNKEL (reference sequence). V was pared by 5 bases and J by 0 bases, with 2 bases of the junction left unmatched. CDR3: CASSYRGHSYEQYF. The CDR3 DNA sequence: TGTGCCAGCAGCTACAGGGGGCACTCCTACGAGCAGTACTTC.

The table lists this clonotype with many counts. For the CDR3, the DNA is TGCAGTGCTAGATATGATGGGCCAGGGGTGTCTGGAAACACCATATATTTT. It specifies CSARYDGPGVSGNTIYF. The V gene is TRBV20-1, the J gene TRBJ1-3, with a tentative D call TRBD1 (6 bases). The CDR3 sequence is 17 residues long. V was pared by 2 bases and J by 1 base, with 18 bases between. Germline lookup yields CDR1 DFQATT and CDR2 SNEGSKA (reference sequence).

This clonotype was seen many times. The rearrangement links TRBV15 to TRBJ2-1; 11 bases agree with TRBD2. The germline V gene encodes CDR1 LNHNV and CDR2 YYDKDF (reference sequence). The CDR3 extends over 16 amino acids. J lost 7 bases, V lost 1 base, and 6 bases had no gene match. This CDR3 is CATSRGVTSGVNEQFF. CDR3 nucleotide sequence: TGTGCCACCAGCAGAGGAGTGACTAGCGGGGTGAATGAGCAGTTCTTC.

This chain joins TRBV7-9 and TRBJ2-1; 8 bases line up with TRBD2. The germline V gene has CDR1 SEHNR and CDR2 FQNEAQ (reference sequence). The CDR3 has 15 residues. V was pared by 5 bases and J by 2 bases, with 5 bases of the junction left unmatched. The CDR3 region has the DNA TGTGCCAGCAGCACCAGCGGGGGCACCTACAATGAGCAGTTCTTC. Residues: CASSTSGGTYNEQFF.

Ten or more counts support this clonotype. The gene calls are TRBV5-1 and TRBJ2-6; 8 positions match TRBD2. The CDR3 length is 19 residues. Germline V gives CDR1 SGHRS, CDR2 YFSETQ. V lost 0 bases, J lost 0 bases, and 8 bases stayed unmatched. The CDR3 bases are TGCGCCAGCAGCTTGGGTGGTAGCGGGATAGCCTCTGGGGCCAACGTCCTGACTTTC. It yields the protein CASSLGGSGIASGANVLTF.

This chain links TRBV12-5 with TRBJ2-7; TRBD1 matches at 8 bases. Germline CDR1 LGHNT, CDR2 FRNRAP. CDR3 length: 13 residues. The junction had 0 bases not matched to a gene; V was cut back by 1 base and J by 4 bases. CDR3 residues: CASGLDRGYEQYF. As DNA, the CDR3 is TGTGCTAGTGGTTTGGACAGGGGGTACGAGCAGTACTTC. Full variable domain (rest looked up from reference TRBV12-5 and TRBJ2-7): DARVTQTPRHKVTEMGQEVTMRCQPILGHNTVFWYRQTMMQGLELLAYFRNRAPLDDSGMPKDRFSAEMPDATLATLKIQPSEPRDSAVYFCASGLDRGYEQYFGPGTRLTVT.

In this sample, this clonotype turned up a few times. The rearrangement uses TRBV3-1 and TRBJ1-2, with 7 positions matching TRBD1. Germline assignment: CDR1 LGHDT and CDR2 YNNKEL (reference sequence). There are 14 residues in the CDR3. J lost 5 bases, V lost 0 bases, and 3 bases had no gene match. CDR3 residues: CASSQDRGSYGYTF. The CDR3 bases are TGTGCCAGCAGCCAAGACAGGGGGAGTTATGGCTACACCTTC.

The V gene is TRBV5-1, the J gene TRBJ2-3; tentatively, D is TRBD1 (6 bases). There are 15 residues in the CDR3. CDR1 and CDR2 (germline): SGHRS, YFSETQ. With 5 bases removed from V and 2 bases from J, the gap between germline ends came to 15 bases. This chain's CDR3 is CASRDSTGITDTQYF. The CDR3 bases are TGCGCCAGCAGAGATTCCACAGGGATCACAGATACGCAGTATTTT.

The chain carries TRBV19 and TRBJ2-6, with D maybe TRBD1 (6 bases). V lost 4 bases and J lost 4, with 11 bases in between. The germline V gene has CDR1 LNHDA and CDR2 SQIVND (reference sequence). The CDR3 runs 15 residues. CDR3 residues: CASSTQGSGANVLTF. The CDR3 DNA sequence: TGTGCCAGTAGTACGCAGGGGTCCGGGGCCAACGTCCTGACTTTC.

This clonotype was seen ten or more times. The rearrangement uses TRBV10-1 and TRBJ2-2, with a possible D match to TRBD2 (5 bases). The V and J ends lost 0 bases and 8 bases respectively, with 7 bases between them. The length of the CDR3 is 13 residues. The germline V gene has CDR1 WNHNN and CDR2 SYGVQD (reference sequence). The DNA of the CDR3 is TGCGCCAGCAGTGAGTCTCGGGGAGGGGAGCTGTTTTTT. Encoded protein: CASSESRGGELFF.

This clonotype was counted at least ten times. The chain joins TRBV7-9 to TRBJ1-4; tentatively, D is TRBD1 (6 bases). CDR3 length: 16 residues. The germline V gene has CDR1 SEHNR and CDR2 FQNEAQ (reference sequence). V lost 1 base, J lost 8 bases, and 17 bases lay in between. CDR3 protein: CASSLGSGQGLEKLFF. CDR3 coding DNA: TGTGCCAGCAGCTTAGGTTCGGGACAAGGTCTCGAAAAACTGTTTTTT.

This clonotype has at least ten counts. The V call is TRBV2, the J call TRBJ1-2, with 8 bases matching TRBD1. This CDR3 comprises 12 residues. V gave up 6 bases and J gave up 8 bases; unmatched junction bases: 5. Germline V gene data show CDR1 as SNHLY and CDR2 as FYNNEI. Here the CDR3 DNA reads TGTGCCAGCAGGCTTGACAGGGGCGGCTACACCTTC. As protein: CASRLDRGGYTF.

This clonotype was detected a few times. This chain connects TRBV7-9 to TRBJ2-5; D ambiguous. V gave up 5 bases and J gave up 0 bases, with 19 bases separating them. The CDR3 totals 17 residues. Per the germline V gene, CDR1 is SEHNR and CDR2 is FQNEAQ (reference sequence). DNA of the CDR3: TGTGCCAGCAGCCCACCTCCAGTCGGGTATTACCAAGAGACCCAGTACTTC. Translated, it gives CASSPPPVGYYQETQYF.

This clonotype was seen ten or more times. CDR3 protein: CASSQLPGLAGANTGELFF. The CDR3 region has the DNA TGTGCCAGCAGCCAACTTCCGGGACTAGCGGGTGCGAACACCGGGGAGCTGTTTTTT. The chain combines TRBV3-1 with TRBJ2-2; 12 bases are a match to TRBD2. V dropped 2 bases and J dropped 0; count of bases not matched to a gene: 7. The CDR3 length is 19 residues. CDR1 is LGHDT, CDR2 YNNKEL, per germline (reference sequence).

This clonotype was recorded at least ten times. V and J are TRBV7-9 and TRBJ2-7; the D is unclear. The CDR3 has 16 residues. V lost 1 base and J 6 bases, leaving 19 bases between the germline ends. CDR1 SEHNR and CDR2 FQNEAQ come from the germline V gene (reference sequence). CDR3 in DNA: TGTGCCAGCAGCTTAGGAAGTCTGCAGCAAACCCCCGAGCAGTACTTC. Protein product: CASSLGSLQQTPEQYF. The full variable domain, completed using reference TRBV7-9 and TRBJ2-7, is DTGVSQNPRHKITKRGQNVTFRCDPISEHNRLYWYRQTLGQGPEFLTYFQNEAQLEKSRLLSDRFSAERPKGSFSTLEIQRTEQGDSAMYLCASSLGSLQQTPEQYFGPGTRLTVT.

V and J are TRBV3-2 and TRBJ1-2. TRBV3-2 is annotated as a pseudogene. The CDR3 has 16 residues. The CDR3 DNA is TGTGCCAGCAGCCAAGACCCATCCTGGGCCAACTATGGCTACACCTTC. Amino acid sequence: CASSQDPSWANYGYTF.

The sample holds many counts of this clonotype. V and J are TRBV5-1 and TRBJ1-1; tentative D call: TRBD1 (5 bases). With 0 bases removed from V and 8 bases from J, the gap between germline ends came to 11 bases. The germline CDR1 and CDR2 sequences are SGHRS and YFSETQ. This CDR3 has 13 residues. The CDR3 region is CASSLAGTLEAFF. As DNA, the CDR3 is TGCGCCAGCAGCTTGGCCGGGACGTTGGAAGCTTTCTTT. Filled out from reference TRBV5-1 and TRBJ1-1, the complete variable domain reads KAGVTQTPRYLIKTRGQQVTLSCSPISGHRSVSWYQQTPGQGLQFLFEYFSETQRNKGNFPGRFSGRQFSNSRSEMNVSTLELGDSALYLCASSLAGTLEAFFGQGTRLTVV.

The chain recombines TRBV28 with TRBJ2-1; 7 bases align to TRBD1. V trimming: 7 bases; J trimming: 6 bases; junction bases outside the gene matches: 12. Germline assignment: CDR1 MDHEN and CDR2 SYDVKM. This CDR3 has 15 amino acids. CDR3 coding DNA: TGTGCCAGCATTAATCTTGGGACAGCATTCAATGAGCAGTTCTTC. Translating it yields CASINLGTAFNEQFF.